This T cell receptor (beta chain) is drawn from a study of OX40 agonist ivuxolimab in advanced cancers. Study context: An agonistic anti-OX40 (CD134) antibody, ivuxolimab, was used to treat the patients.

V lost 0 bases and J 8 bases, leaving 16 bases between the germline ends. Germline values: CDR1 SNHLY, CDR2 FYNNEI. CDR3 length: 15 residues. Libraries were prepared by immunoSEQ multiplex PCR; TCRdb keeps only in-frame clonotypes and omits some of them. The sample yields approximately 67,000 clones, roughly nine tenths seen once. The TCR sequence derives from an adult with an advanced solid tumor such as melanoma, head and neck, liver or kidney cancer. The sequencing here drew on CD4+ or CD8+ T cells sorted from blood, taken in a trial of the OX40 agonist ivuxolimab. The chain joins TRBV2 to TRBJ1-2; no definite D call. The CDR3 spells CASSEAQQRGLGYTF. The CDR3 DNA sequence: TGTGCCAGCAGTGAAGCGCAACAGAGAGGGCTCGGCTACACCTTC.